Given below is one T cell receptor (beta chain) in context. Its target is not known. The sample originates from a study of cytomegalovirus exposure and HLA in healthy donors. Study information: Per a later analysis, the roughly 700 first-cohort and 120 or so validation repertoires shared one platform. Study-wide results and limits: TCR beta chains numbering 164 were designated cytomegalovirus-associated. Reports credit the classifier with highly specific, highly sensitive diagnosis of cytomegalovirus status.

The CDR3 has 14 amino acids. V dropped 1 base and J dropped 5 bases, with 11 bases sitting between them. Germline V gene lookup returns CDR1 SGHTA and CDR2 FQGNSA. This table comes from immunoSEQ multiplex PCR, and its TCRdb copy is limited to in-frame clones, with some not included. The sample holds over 250,000 clones, approximately 90% seen once. The rearrangement joins TRBV7-2 to TRBJ2-5; D is unresolved. Material for sequencing was PBMCs. The source is a woman in her 30s in good health and CMV-seropositive. CDR3 amino acids: CASSLGIGPETQYF. CDR3 DNA sequence: TGTGCCAGCAGCTTAGGCATAGGGCCGGAGACCCAGTACTTC.